This T cell receptor (beta chain) was found in a study of T cell repertoires in cytomegalovirus infection. One entry per CDR3 protein results from TCRdb running MiXCR on the reads. The sample lists fewer than 250,000 distinct CDR3 sequences, approximately 22% seen once, with over 15% in the top ten. The CDR3 sequence is 16 residues long. V lost 5 bases to trimming and J lost 1 base; unmatched junction nucleotides: 6. Germline values: CDR1 MDHEN, CDR2 SYDVKM. The chain employs TRBV28 and TRBJ2-5; 11 bases map to TRBD2. Sequenced: CD8+ T cells from PBMCs. The receptor comes from a human donor in good health (CMV status not recorded). Some clones in this sample may be carry-over from other donors' samples. DNA of the CDR3: TGTGCCAGCAGTGGGGGGACTAGCGGTTTCCAAGAGACCCAGTACTTC. The encoded protein is CASSGGTSGFQETQYF.